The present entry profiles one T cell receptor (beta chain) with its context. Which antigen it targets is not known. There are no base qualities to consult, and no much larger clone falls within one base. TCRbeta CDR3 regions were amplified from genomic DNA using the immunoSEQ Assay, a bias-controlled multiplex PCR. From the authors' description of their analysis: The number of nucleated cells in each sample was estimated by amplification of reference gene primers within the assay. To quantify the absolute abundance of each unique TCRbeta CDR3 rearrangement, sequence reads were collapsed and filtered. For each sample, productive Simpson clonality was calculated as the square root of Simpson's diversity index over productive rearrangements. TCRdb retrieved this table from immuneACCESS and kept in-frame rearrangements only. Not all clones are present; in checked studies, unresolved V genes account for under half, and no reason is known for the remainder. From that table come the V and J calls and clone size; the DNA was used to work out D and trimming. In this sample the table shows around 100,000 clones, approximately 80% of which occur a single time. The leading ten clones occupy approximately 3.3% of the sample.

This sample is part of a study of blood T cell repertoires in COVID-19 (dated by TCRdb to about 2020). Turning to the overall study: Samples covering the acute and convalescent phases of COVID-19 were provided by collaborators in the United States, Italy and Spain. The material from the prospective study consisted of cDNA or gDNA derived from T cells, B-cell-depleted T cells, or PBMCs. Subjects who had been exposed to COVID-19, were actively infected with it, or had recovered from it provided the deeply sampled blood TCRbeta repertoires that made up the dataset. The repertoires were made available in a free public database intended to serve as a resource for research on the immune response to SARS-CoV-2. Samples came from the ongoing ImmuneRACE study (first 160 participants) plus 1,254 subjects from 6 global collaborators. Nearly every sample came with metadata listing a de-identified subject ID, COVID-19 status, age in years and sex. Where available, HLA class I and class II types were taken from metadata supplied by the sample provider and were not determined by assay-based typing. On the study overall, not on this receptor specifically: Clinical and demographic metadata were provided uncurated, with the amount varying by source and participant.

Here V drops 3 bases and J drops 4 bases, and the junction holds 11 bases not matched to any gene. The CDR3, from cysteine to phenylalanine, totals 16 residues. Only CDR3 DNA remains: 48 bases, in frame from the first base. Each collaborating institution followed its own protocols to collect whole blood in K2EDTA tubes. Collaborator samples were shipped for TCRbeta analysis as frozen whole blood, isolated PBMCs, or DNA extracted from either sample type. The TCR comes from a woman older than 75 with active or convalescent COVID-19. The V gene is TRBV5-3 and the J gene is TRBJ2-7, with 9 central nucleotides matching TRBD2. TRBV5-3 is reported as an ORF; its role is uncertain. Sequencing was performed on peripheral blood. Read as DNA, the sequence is TGTGCCAGAAGCTCCCTACGGGGCGGGAGGGTTTACGAGCAGTACTTC. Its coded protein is CARSSLRGGRVYEQYF.